These 32 T cell receptor beta chains originate from one sample sequenced in a study of Graves' ophthalmopathy and Graves' hyperthyroidism. Amplification from RNA transcripts yielded the TCR beta CDR3 regions. Following a first-round RT-PCR that used HTBI primers, a second-round multiplex PCR was carried out. TCRdb reprocessed the multiplex PCR reads via MiXCR and lists one record per CDR3 protein. Altogether approximately 480,000 distinct CDR3 sequences are present, approximately 14% being singletons, with the ten largest covering more than 8.5%. Sequencing was done on a sample of blood. The receptors here all came from a woman in her twenties or thirties with Graves' ophthalmopathy.

The sample holds a few counts of this clonotype. The chain links TRBV7-3 to TRBJ1-5; 10 nucleotides align to TRBD1. The germline V gene encodes CDR1 SGHTA and CDR2 FQGTGA. The CDR3 covers 17 residues. Losses at the gene ends were 1 base for V and 2 bases for J; bases not matched to a gene: 5. Here the CDR3 DNA reads TGTGCCAGCAGCTTAAAATCGGGACAGGGGTGCAATCAGCCCCAGCATTTT. As protein: CASSLKSGQGCNQPQHF.

This clonotype came up many times. The chain joins TRBV12-3 or TRBV12-4 to TRBJ2-3; the D gene is possibly TRBD1 (6 bases). This CDR3 comprises 14 residues. Trimming removed 3 bases from V and 3 bases from J, with 10 bases in between. CDR3 sequence reads: CASSLRDITDTQYF. In nucleotides, the CDR3 is TGTGCCAGCAGTTTGAGGGACATTACAGATACGCAGTATTTT.

Note on this clonotype: A single base separates this from a much larger clone, so it may be a read error. The conserved final phenylalanine or tryptophan is absent from the CDR3, which likely points to a read error. The chain has TRBV6-1 and TRBJ1-2; D remains ambiguous. The CDR3 consists of 14 residues. Trimming shortened V by 4 bases and J by 2 bases, and 11 bases separated the two germline ends. Germline V CDR1 and CDR2: MNHNS, SASEGT. The CDR3 DNA reads TGTGCCAGCAGTGGGGAGGATCCCAACTATGGCTACACCCTC. Translation gives CASSGEDPNYGYTL.

This clonotype was observed at least ten times. The chain combines TRBV30 with TRBJ1-2, with 10 nucleotides matching TRBD1. Germline assignment: CDR1 GTSNPN and CDR2 SVGIG (reference sequence). There are 11 residues in the CDR3. The CDR3 sequence is CASGQGYGYTF. Here the CDR3 DNA reads TGTGCTTCGGGACAGGGGTATGGCTACACCTTC.

This clonotype was seen many times. The rearrangement links TRBV5-4 to TRBJ2-5, with 9 bases that match TRBD2. This CDR3 comprises 14 residues. Germline lookup yields CDR1 SGHNT and CDR2 YYREEE (reference sequence). The ends lost 4 bases at V and 5 bases at J; junction bases unmatched: 6. In nucleotides, the CDR3 is TGTGCCAGCAGCGCGGGGACTAGCATCGAGACCCAGTACTTC. This codes for CASSAGTSIETQYF. Drawing the rest from reference TRBV5-4 and TRBJ2-5, the complete variable domain is ETGVTQSPTHLIKTRGQQVTLRCSSQSGHNTVSWYQQALGQGPQFIFQYYREEENGRGNFPPRFSGLQFPNYSSELNVNALELDDSALYLCASSAGTSIETQYFGPGTRLLVL.

This clonotype was observed at least ten times. The chain joins TRBV11-3 to TRBJ2-7, with D unresolved. The CDR3 consists of 12 residues. CDR1 SGHNT and CDR2 YENEEA come from the germline V gene. V was pared by 3 bases and J by 7 bases, with 10 bases between. The CDR3 DNA is TGTGCCAGCAGCTTCGCGATCGGGGAGCAGTACTTC. Translation: CASSFAIGEQYF.

This clonotype was seen at least ten times. The J gene is TRBJ2-7, the V gene TRBV27; TRBD1 matches 9 bases. Germline-derived CDR1 and CDR2 are MNHEY and SMNVEV (reference sequence). J lost 5 bases, V lost 8 bases, and 10 bases had no gene match. This CDR3 is built from 14 residues. The CDR3 loop reads CASVSRDRDHEQYF. CDR3 coding DNA: TGTGCCAGCGTATCCCGGGACAGGGACCACGAGCAGTACTTC.

This clonotype occurred many times. The CDR3 region is CASSFFLGPVGQGNQPQHF. CDR3 coding DNA: TGTGCCAGCAGTTTTTTCTTGGGGCCCGTTGGGCAGGGGAATCAGCCCCAGCATTTT. This chain connects TRBV12-3 or TRBV12-4 to TRBJ1-5, with a weak D call TRBD1 (6 bases). V shed 3 bases and J shed 4 bases, with 25 bases lying between them. This CDR3 comprises 19 residues.

The table lists this clonotype with many counts. The V gene is TRBV19, the J gene TRBJ1-1; D perhaps matches TRBD1 (5 bases). Germline-derived CDR1 and CDR2 are LNHDA and SQIVND (reference sequence). V was shortened by 7 bases and J by 1 base, with 16 bases between the two germline ends. The CDR3 contains 15 residues. The CDR3 protein is CASTGGAAPNTEAFF. The CDR3 DNA is TGTGCCAGTACTGGCGGGGCGGCCCCGAACACTGAAGCTTTCTTT.

The V gene is TRBV20-1, the J gene TRBJ1-2, with 9 bases that match TRBD1. The CDR3 runs 15 residues. V was pared by 2 bases and J by 4 bases, with 8 bases of the junction left unmatched. The germline CDR1 and CDR2 sequences are DFQATT and SNEGSKA (reference sequence). Here the CDR3 DNA reads TGCAGTGCTAGACCAGGGACAGGGTCCTCCTATGGCTACACCTTC. Its translation is CSARPGTGSSYGYTF.

In this sample, this clonotype turned up many times. V is TRBV12-3 or TRBV12-4 and J is TRBJ2-7; perhaps D is TRBD1 or TRBD2 (5 bases each). This CDR3 is 13 amino acids long. Trimming cost V 6 bases and J 5 bases, with 14 bases left between them. The CDR3 protein is CASSWGTSHEQYF. DNA of the CDR3: TGTGCCAGCAGCTGGGGGACGTCGCACGAGCAGTACTTC.

In its sample, this clonotype was seen many times. The V call is TRBV28, the J call TRBJ1-2, with D possibly TRBD1 on 5 matching bases. CDR1 and CDR2 (germline): MDHEN, SYDVKM. CDR3 length: 11 residues. V shed 4 bases and J shed 8 bases, with 8 bases lying between them. DNA of the CDR3: TGTGCCAGCAGTTCGACAGAAGGCTACACCTTC. It is translated as CASSSTEGYTF.

The chain has TRBV5-1 and TRBJ2-5; 9 bases match TRBD1. This CDR3 comprises 16 residues. The trim removed 1 base at V and 2 bases at J, leaving 6 bases unmatched. Looked up from germline, CDR1 is SGHRS and CDR2 is YFSETQ. In DNA form, the CDR3 reads TGCGCCAGCAGCTTGATTGGACAGGGGTCACAAGAGACCCAGTACTTC. It codes for CASSLIGQGSQETQYF.

As to this clonotype: A single base separates this from a much larger clone, so it may be a read error. This chain joins TRBV19 and TRBJ1-5; 7 nucleotides agree with TRBD1. Germline V lookup: CDR1 LNHDA, CDR2 SQIVND (reference sequence). CDR3 size: 14 residues. The CDR3 DNA follows: TGTGCCACTAGTTTTGGGACAGCTAATCAGCCCCAGCATTTT. Residues: CATSFGTANQPQHF.

This clonotype was observed many times. The chain joins TRBV20-1 to TRBJ2-7, with a possible D match to TRBD1 (6 bases). The CDR3 has 13 amino acids. V was cut by 6 bases and J by 3 bases, with 15 bases left in between. Germline V CDR1 and CDR2: DFQATT, SNEGSKA (reference sequence). CDR3 DNA: TGCAGTGCCTCCGGACAGTTGGTCTACGAGCAGTACTTC. Amino acid sequence: CSASGQLVYEQYF.

This clonotype was recorded many times. The J gene is TRBJ1-2, the V gene TRBV5-6, with no clear D. Trimming shortened V by 4 bases and J by 4 bases, and 11 bases separated the two germline ends. Germline V gives CDR1 SGHDT, CDR2 YYEEEE. The CDR3 extends over 13 amino acids. CDR3 loop: CASSRRSPYGYTF. The CDR3 coding sequence is TGTGCCAGCAGCCGGAGATCGCCCTATGGCTACACCTTC.

This clonotype was observed at least ten times. The chain combines TRBV18 with TRBJ2-7, with D possibly being TRBD2 (6 bases). Trimming pared 3 bases from V and 0 bases from J, leaving 12 bases between. The CDR3 extends over 15 amino acids. Germline V gene data show CDR1 as KGHSH and CDR2 as LQKENI. In DNA form, the CDR3 reads TGTGCCAGCTCACCCGGGGGTTCCAGCTCCTACGAGCAGTACTTC. Translation gives CASSPGGSSSYEQYF.

This clonotype was detected many times. The gene calls are TRBV20-1 and TRBJ2-7, with no clear D. Per germline, CDR1 DFQATT and CDR2 SNEGSKA (reference sequence). Trimming removed 2 bases at V and 7 bases at J, with 6 bases between. The CDR3 contains 10 residues. CDR3: CSARLGEQYF. Written as DNA, the CDR3 is TGCAGTGCTAGATTGGGAGAGCAGTACTTC.

In this sample, this clonotype turned up many times. V gene TRBV2 combines with J gene TRBJ1-1; a weak D match, TRBD1 (5 bases). The CDR3 length is 15 residues. V was clipped by 4 bases and J by 7 bases, with 19 bases between them. CDR1 and CDR2 (germline): SNHLY, FYNNEI. CDR3 in amino acids: CASSVQRHGANEAFF. CDR3 DNA: TGTGCCAGCAGTGTACAACGACATGGGGCGAATGAAGCTTTCTTT. Full variable domain (outside the CDR3, taken from reference TRBV2 and TRBJ1-1): EPEVTQTPSHQVTQMGQEVILRCVPISNHLYFYWYRQILGQKVEFLVSFYNNEISEKSEIFDDQFSVERPDGSNFTLKIRSTKLEDSAMYFCASSVQRHGANEAFFGQGTRLTVV.

J is TRBJ1-1 and V is TRBV7-6, with a possible D match to TRBD1 (6 bases). Trimming took off 3 bases at V and 2 bases at J, with 16 bases between the two ends. The length of the CDR3 is 16 residues. Germline CDR1 is SGHVS and CDR2 is FNYEAQ. CDR3 sequence: CASSFKIQGPNTEAFF. The CDR3 DNA is TGTGCCAGCAGCTTCAAAATACAGGGCCCCAACACTGAAGCTTTCTTT.

This clonotype has a count of ten or more. This chain connects TRBV30 to TRBJ1-6; 8 positions agree with TRBD1. V trimming: 6 bases; J trimming: 10 bases; junction bases outside the gene matches: 2. CDR1 and CDR2 (germline): GTSNPN, SVGIG (reference sequence). This CDR3 comprises 11 residues. The CDR3 nucleotides are TGTGCCTGTGCAGGGGGCTCACCCCTCCACTTT. Protein sequence: CACAGGSPLHF.

V usage is TRBV7-3 and J usage is TRBJ2-2; unclear D gene. Deletions cut 4 bases from V and 5 bases from J, with 5 bases between. Germline CDR1 reads SGHTA; CDR2 reads FQGTGA. This CDR3 has 12 residues. Here the CDR3 DNA reads TGTGCCAGCAGCTCGGCGACCGGGGAGCTGTTTTTT. Its protein is CASSSATGELFF.

The chain carries TRBV25-1 and TRBJ2-7, with a possible D match to TRBD1 (5 bases). The CDR3 consists of 13 residues. V dropped 6 bases and J dropped 6 bases, with 15 bases sitting between them. In germline, CDR1 is MGHDK, CDR2 SYGVNS. CDR3 coding DNA: TGTGCCAGCAGCCGAACTCAGGGAAGCGAGCAGTACTTC. This translates into CASSRTQGSEQYF.

The sample holds many counts of this clonotype. The genes are TRBV19 and TRBJ1-1, with TRBD1 matching over 8 bases. This CDR3 spans 14 amino acids. Germline V gene data show CDR1 as LNHDA and CDR2 as SQIVND (reference sequence). Trimming took 4 bases from V and 5 from J; bases not matched to a gene: 6. Here the CDR3 DNA reads TGTGCCAGTAGTACTGGACAGGGTTGGACTGAAGCTTTCTTT. Translation gives CASSTGQGWTEAFF.

This clonotype was recorded at least ten times. V is TRBV20-1 and J is TRBJ2-7, with TRBD1 as a possible D gene (5 bases). V was cut by 4 bases and J by 0 bases, with 13 bases left in between. Germline V gene data show CDR1 as DFQATT and CDR2 as SNEGSKA (reference sequence). This CDR3 region has 14 residues. The CDR3 reads CSATSTESSYEQYF. The DNA for the CDR3 is TGCAGTGCTACCTCGACAGAGAGCTCCTACGAGCAGTACTTC.

This clonotype was detected only once. V usage is TRBV28 and J usage is TRBJ1-3; D remains ambiguous. Per the germline V gene, CDR1 is MDHEN and CDR2 is SYDVKM. CDR3 length equals 16 residues. V was trimmed by 5 bases and J by 4 bases, leaving 18 bases between them. CDR3 in amino acids: CASSPGGETEGNTIYF. CDR3 in DNA: TGTGCCAGCAGTCCGGGTGGGGAGACTGAAGGAAACACCATATATTTT.

This clonotype was observed many times. The chain carries TRBV29-1 and TRBJ2-5, with 7 bases matching TRBD2. Looked up from germline, CDR1 is SQVTM and CDR2 is ANQGSEA. V was clipped by 4 bases and J by 1 base; unmatched bases: 3. The CDR3 is made up of 13 amino acids. CDR3: CSVVRGVQETQYF. CDR3 in DNA: TGCAGCGTTGTCCGGGGGGTCCAAGAGACCCAGTACTTC.

This chain links TRBV4-1 with TRBJ1-1; D gene uncertain. The CDR3 is made up of 13 amino acids. Germline V gene sequence: CDR1 MGHRA, CDR2 YSYEKL. Trimming removed 4 bases at V and 0 bases at J, with 6 bases between. CDR3 sequence: CASSRRMNTEAFF. The CDR3 coding sequence is TGCGCCAGCAGCCGACGGATGAACACTGAAGCTTTCTTT.

The gene calls are TRBV2 and TRBJ2-5; D is unclear. V shed 4 bases and J shed 1 base, with 10 bases lying between them. The CDR3 is made up of 14 amino acids. CDR1 is SNHLY, CDR2 FYNNEI, per germline. DNA of the CDR3: TGTGCCAGCAGTGGGGTCAGTTTCCAAGAGACCCAGTACTTC. It codes for CASSGVSFQETQYF.

This clonotype was counted ten times or more. The chain joins TRBV6-1 to TRBJ2-7; a possible D gene is TRBD2 (7 bases). Germline values: CDR1 MNHNS, CDR2 SASEGT. The CDR3 sequence is 15 residues long. V lost 1 base and J lost 4, with 14 bases in between. CDR3 coding DNA: TGTGCCAGCAGTGAAGAGGGGGGGCCGTGGTACGAGCAGTACTTC. Translation gives CASSEEGGPWYEQYF.

This clonotype was found many times. The CDR3 nucleotides are TGTGCCAGCAGTCCATATAGCGGCCGACAGGCGTACTATCAGCCCCAGCATTTT. It is translated as CASSPYSGRQAYYQPQHF. V gene TRBV12-3 or TRBV12-4 combines with J gene TRBJ1-5; TRBD1 might be the D (6 bases). The CDR3 has 18 amino acids. The V end lost 5 bases, the J end lost 5 bases, and 25 bases lay between the germline ends.

This clonotype was seen only a few times. This chain uses TRBV19 with TRBJ2-7; D is possibly TRBD1 (5 bases). The germline CDR1 and CDR2 sequences are LNHDA and SQIVND (reference sequence). V was pared by 1 base and J by 2 bases, with 18 bases between. There are 17 residues in the CDR3. The CDR3 DNA reads as TGTGCCAGTAGTATAGGAATGGGGATAGACAGAACCTACGAGCAGTACTTC. Protein product: CASSIGMGIDRTYEQYF. Full variable domain (rest looked up from reference TRBV19 and TRBJ2-7): DGGITQSPKYLFRKEGQNVTLSCEQNLNHDAMYWYRQDPGQGLRLIYYSQIVNDFQKGDIAEGYSVSREKKESFPLTVTSAQKNPTAFYLCASSIGMGIDRTYEQYFGPGTRLTVT.